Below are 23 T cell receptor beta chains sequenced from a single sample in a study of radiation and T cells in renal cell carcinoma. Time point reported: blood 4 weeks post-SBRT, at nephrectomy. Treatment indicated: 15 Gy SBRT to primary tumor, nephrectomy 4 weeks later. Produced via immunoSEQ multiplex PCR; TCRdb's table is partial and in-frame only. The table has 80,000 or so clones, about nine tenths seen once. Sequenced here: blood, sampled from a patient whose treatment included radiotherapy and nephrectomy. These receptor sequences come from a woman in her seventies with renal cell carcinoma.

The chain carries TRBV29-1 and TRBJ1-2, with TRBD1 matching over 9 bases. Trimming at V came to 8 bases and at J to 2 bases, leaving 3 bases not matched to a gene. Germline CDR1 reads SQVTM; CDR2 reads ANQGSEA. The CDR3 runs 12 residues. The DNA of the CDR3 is TGCAGCACAGGACAGGGGAACTATGGCTACACCTTC. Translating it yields CSTGQGNYGYTF.

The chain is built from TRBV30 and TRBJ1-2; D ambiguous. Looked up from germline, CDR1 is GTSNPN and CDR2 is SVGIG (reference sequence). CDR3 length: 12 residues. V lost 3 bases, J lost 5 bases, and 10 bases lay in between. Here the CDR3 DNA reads TGTGCCTGGAGCAGGACTGTATATGGCTACACCTTC. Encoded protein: CAWSRTVYGYTF. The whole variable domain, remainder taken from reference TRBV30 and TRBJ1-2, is SQTIHQWPATLVQPVGSPLSLECTVEGTSNPNLYWYRQAAGRGLQLLFYSVGIGQISSEVPQNLSASRPQDRQFILSSKKLLLSDSGFYLCAWSRTVYGYTFGSGTRLTVV.

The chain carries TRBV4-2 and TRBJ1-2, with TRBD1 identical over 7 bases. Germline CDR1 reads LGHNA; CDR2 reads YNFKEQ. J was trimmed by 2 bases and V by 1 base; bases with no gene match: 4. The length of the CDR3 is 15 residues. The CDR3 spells CASSQGGDSNYGYTF. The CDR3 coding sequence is TGTGCCAGCAGCCAAGGGGGGGACAGCAACTATGGCTACACCTTC.

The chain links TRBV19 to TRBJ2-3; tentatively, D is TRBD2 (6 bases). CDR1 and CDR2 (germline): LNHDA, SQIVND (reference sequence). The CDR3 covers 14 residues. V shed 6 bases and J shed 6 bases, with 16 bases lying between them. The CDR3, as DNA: TGTGCCAGTAGGGTAATTGCGGACTATGATACGCAGTATTTT. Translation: CASRVIADYDTQYF.

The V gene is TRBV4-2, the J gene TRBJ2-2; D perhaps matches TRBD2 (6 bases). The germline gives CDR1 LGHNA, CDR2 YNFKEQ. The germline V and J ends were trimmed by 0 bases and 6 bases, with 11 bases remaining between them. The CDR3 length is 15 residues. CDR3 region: CASSQEVTSAGELFF. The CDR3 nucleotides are TGTGCCAGCAGCCAAGAGGTGACTAGTGCCGGGGAGCTGTTTTTT.

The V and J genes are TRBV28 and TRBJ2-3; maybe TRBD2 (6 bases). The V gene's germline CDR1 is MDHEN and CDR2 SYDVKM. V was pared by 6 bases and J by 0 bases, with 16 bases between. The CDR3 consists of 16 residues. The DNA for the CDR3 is TGTGCCAGCAGGTTCCCCAGTGGGACTAGCACAGATACGCAGTATTTT. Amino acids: CASRFPSGTSTDTQYF. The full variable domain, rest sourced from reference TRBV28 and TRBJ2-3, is DVKVTQSSRYLVKRTGEKVFLECVQDMDHENMFWYRQDPGLGLRLIYFSYDVKMKEKGDIPEGYSVSREKKERFSLILESASTNQTSMYLCASRFPSGTSTDTQYFGPGTRLTVL.

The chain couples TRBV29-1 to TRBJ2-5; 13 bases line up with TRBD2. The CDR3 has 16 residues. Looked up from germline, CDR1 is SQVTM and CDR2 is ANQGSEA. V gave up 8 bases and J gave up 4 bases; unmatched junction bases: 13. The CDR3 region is CSTVPTSGGLTETQYF. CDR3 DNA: TGCAGCACAGTTCCGACTAGCGGGGGGTTGACAGAGACCCAGTACTTC.

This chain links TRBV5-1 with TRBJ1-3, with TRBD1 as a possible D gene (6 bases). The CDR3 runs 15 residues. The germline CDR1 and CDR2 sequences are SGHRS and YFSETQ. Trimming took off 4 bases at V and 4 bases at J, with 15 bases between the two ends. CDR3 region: CASSLDRSPGNTIYF. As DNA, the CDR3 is TGCGCCAGCAGCCTTGACAGGTCCCCCGGAAACACCATATATTTT.

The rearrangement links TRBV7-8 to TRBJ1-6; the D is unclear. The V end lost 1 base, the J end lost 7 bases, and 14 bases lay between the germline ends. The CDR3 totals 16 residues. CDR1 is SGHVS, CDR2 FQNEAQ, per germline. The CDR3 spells CASSLELTHPNSPLHF. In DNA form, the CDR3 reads TGTGCCAGCAGCTTAGAGCTGACACATCCGAATTCACCCCTCCACTTT.

CDR3 in amino acids: CASSARTGPTYGYTF. In nucleotides, the CDR3 is TGTGCCAGTAGTGCCCGGACAGGGCCTACGTATGGCTACACCTTC. The chain combines TRBV19 with TRBJ1-2, with TRBD1 matching over 8 bases. Losses at the gene ends were 5 bases for V and 5 bases for J; bases not matched to a gene: 10. Germline CDR1 LNHDA, CDR2 SQIVND (reference sequence). The CDR3 covers 15 residues.

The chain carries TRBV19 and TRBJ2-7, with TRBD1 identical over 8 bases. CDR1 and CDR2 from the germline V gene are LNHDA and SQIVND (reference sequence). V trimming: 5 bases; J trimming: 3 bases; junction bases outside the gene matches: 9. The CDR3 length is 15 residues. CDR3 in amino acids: CASSAQGERIYEQYF. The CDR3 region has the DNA TGTGCCAGTAGTGCACAGGGGGAAAGAATCTACGAGCAGTACTTC.

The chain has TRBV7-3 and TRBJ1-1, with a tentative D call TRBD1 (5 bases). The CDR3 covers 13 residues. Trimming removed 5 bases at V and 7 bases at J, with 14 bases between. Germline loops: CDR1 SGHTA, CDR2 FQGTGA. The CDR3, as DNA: TGTGCCAGCAGCCTATACGACAGACGTGAAGCTTTCTTT. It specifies CASSLYDRREAFF.

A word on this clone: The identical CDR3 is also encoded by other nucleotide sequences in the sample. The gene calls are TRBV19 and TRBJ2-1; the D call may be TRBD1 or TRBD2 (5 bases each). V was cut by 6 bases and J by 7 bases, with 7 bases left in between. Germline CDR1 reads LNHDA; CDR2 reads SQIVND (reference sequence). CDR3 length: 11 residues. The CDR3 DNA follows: TGTGCCAGTAGCGGGGCAAATGAGCAGTTCTTC. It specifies CASSGANEQFF.

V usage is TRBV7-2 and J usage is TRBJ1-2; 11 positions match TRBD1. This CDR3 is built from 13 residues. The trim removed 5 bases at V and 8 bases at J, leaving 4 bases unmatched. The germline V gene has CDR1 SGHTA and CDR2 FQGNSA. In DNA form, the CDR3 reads TGTGCCAGCAGCGAGGGACAGGGGGTCGGCTACACCTTC. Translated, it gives CASSEGQGVGYTF.

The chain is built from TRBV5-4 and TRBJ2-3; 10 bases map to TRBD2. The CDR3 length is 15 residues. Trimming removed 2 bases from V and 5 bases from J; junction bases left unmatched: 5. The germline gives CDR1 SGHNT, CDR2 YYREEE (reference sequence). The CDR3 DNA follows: TGTGCCAGCAGCTTTGAGCGGGGGGGCAAAGATACGCAGTATTTT. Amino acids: CASSFERGGKDTQYF.

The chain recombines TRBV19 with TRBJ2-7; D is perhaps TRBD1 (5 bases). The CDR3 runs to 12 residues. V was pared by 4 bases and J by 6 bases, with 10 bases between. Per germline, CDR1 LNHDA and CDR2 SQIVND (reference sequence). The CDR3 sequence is CASSRQLGEQYF. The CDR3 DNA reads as TGTGCCAGTAGTAGACAGCTGGGCGAGCAGTACTTC.

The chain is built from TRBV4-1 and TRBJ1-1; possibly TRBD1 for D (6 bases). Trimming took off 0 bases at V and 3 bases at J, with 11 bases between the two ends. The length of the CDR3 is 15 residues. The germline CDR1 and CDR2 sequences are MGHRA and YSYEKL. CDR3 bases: TGCGCCAGCAGCCAAGATCTTCAGGGGCACACTGAAGCTTTCTTT. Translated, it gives CASSQDLQGHTEAFF.

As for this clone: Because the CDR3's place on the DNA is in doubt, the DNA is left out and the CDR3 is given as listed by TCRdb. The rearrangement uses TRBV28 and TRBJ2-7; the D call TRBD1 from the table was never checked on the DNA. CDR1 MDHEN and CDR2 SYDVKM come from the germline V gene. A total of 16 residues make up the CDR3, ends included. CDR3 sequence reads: CASSFSGQGVIYEQYF.

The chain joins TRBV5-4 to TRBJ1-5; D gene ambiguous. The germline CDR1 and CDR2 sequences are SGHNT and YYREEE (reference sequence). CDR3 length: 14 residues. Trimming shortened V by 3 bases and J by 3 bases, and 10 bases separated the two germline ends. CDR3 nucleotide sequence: TGTGCCAGCAGCTCCGACGGCTCCAATCAGCCCCAGCATTTT. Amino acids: CASSSDGSNQPQHF.

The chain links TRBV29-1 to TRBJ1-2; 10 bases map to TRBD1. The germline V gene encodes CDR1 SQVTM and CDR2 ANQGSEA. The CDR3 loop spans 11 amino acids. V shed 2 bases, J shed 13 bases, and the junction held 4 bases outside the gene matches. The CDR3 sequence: CSVERQGAFTF. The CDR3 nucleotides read TGCAGCGTTGAAAGACAGGGGGCGTTCACCTTC.

The CDR3 here is CASSRKEGTGELFF. In nucleotides, the CDR3 is TGTGCCAGCTCTCGGAAGGAGGGGACCGGGGAGCTGTTTTTT. This chain joins TRBV18 and TRBJ2-2, with D maybe TRBD2 (6 bases). CDR3 size: 14 residues. The germline V and J ends were trimmed by 6 bases and 5 bases, with 13 bases remaining between them. Germline CDR1 and CDR2: KGHSH and LQKENI.

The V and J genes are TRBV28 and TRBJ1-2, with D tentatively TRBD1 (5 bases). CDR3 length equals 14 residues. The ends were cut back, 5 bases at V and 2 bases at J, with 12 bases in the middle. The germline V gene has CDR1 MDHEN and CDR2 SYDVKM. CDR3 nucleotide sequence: TGTGCCAGCAGTGGGGACGTGGCCAACTATGGCTACACCTTC. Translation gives CASSGDVANYGYTF.

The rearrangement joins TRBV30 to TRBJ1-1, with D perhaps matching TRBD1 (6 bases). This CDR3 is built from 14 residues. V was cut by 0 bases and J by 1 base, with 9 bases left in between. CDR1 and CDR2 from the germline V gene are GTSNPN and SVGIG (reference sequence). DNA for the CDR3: TGTGCCTGGAGTGTGGGACACAGGAACACTGAAGCTTTCTTT. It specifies CAWSVGHRNTEAFF.